The rows below give T cell receptor beta chains drawn from one sample of a study of beta chain features in type 1 diabetes. Assay used: immunoSEQ multiplex PCR; TCRdb lists only in-frame clones, some missing. This table has just over 600,000 clones, 15% to 19% appearing once. The sequenced sample was naive CD4+ T cells from blood. The receptors come from a man aged 18-30 years in good health. CDR3s include the opening cysteine and the closing phenylalanine or tryptophan. Fields, in order: J gene, V gene, clone size, D gene, CDR3 protein, CDR3 DNA. A D gene is named only where the DNA matches it firmly. Clone size is not always given. Where it is, it says once, few, many or a class for expanded clones.

j_gene: TRBJ1-2; v_gene: TRBV18; abundance: few; d_gene: NA; CDR3aa: CASSPPAGSNYGYTF; CDR3nt: TGTGCCAGCTCACCACCCGCAGGGAGTAACTATGGCTACACCTTC
j_gene: TRBJ1-5; v_gene: TRBV19; abundance: NA; d_gene: NA; CDR3aa: CASSLDSPNQPQHF; CDR3nt: TGTGCCAGTAGCCTGGACAGCCCCAATCAGCCCCAGCATTTT
j_gene: TRBJ2-6; v_gene: TRBV5-1; abundance: NA; d_gene: NA; CDR3aa: CASNPGPNSGANVLTF; CDR3nt: TGCGCCAGCAATCCAGGACCAAACTCTGGGGCCAACGTCCTGACTTTC
j_gene: TRBJ1-1; v_gene: TRBV6-5; abundance: few; d_gene: TRBD1; CDR3aa: CASSSDRAEAFF; CDR3nt: TGTGCCAGCAGTAGCGACAGGGCTGAAGCTTTCTTT
j_gene: TRBJ2-2; v_gene: TRBV7-9; abundance: few; d_gene: NA; CDR3aa: CASSLVDSPGELFF; CDR3nt: TGTGCCAGCAGCTTAGTCGACAGCCCAGGAGAGCTGTTTTTT
j_gene: TRBJ1-1; v_gene: TRBV6-1; abundance: NA; d_gene: NA; CDR3aa: CASGEGLITEAFF; CDR3nt: TGTGCCAGCGGAGAGGGGCTAATCACTGAAGCTTTCTTT
j_gene: TRBJ1-2; v_gene: TRBV12-5; abundance: few; d_gene: TRBD1; CDR3aa: CASGLVVDRGNYGYTF; CDR3nt: TGTGCTAGTGGTTTGGTGGTGGACAGGGGGAACTATGGCTACACCTTC
j_gene: TRBJ2-1; v_gene: TRBV19; abundance: NA; d_gene: TRBD1; CDR3aa: CASSMDRGWYEQFF; CDR3nt: TGTGCCAGTAGTATGGACAGGGGTTGGTATGAGCAGTTCTTC
j_gene: TRBJ2-1; v_gene: TRBV7-9; abundance: NA; d_gene: NA; CDR3aa: CASRAMRVGRRVYNEQFF; CDR3nt: TGTGCCAGCAGGGCTATGAGGGTCGGGAGAAGAGTCTACAATGAGCAGTTCTTC
j_gene: TRBJ1-1; v_gene: TRBV19; abundance: NA; d_gene: NA; CDR3aa: CASSEGGSTEAFF; CDR3nt: TGTGCCAGTAGTGAAGGGGGTAGCACTGAAGCTTTCTTT
j_gene: TRBJ1-5; v_gene: TRBV5-1; abundance: NA; d_gene: NA; CDR3aa: CASRDRHSNQPQHF; CDR3nt: TGCGCCAGCAGGGACAGACATAGCAATCAGCCCCAGCATTTT
j_gene: TRBJ1-2; v_gene: TRBV7-3; abundance: few; d_gene: NA; CDR3aa: CASSLVPGTPRDYGYTF; CDR3nt: TGTGCCAGCAGCTTAGTGCCAGGTACCCCTCGAGACTATGGCTACACCTTC
j_gene: TRBJ2-2; v_gene: TRBV2; abundance: few; d_gene: TRBD1; CDR3aa: CATFGGTGTGELFF; CDR3nt: TGTGCCACCTTCGGCGGGACAGGCACCGGGGAGCTGTTTTTT
j_gene: TRBJ1-1; v_gene: TRBV4-2; abundance: NA; d_gene: TRBD1; CDR3aa: CASSQTTGLRTEAFF; CDR3nt: TGTGCCAGCAGCCAAACGACAGGGTTGAGAACTGAAGCTTTCTTT
j_gene: TRBJ2-1; v_gene: TRBV18; abundance: NA; d_gene: TRBD2; CDR3aa: CASSPLTSGTYNEQFF; CDR3nt: TGTGCCAGCTCACCACTGACTAGCGGGACCTACAATGAGCAGTTCTTC
j_gene: TRBJ2-2; v_gene: TRBV5-4; abundance: NA; d_gene: NA; CDR3aa: CASSLKLQNTGELFF; CDR3nt: TGTGCCAGCAGCTTGAAACTCCAGAACACCGGGGAGCTGTTTTTT
j_gene: TRBJ1-1; v_gene: TRBV19; abundance: NA; d_gene: NA; CDR3aa: CASSIEGRMNTEAFF; CDR3nt: TGTGCCAGTAGTATTGAGGGCCGTATGAACACTGAAGCTTTCTTT
j_gene: TRBJ2-2; v_gene: TRBV10-3; abundance: NA; d_gene: TRBD1; CDR3aa: CAIRLGQEANTGELFF; CDR3nt: TGTGCCATCAGACTAGGACAGGAAGCGAACACCGGGGAGCTGTTTTTT
j_gene: TRBJ2-2; v_gene: TRBV7-2; abundance: few; d_gene: NA; CDR3aa: CASSPRGTIPYTGELFF; CDR3nt: TGTGCCAGCAGCCCCCGGGGGACCATTCCGTATACCGGGGAGCTGTTTTTT
j_gene: TRBJ1-4; v_gene: TRBV5-1; abundance: few; d_gene: NA; CDR3aa: CASSRVWGRDEKLFF; CDR3nt: TGCGCCAGCAGCCGGGTATGGGGGCGTGATGAAAAACTGTTTTTT
j_gene: TRBJ2-5; v_gene: TRBV7-2; abundance: few; d_gene: NA; CDR3aa: CASSLVGGGGETQYF; CDR3nt: TGTGCCAGCAGCCTGGTCGGCGGGGGCGGAGAGACCCAGTACTTC
j_gene: TRBJ1-5; v_gene: TRBV6-1; abundance: NA; d_gene: NA; CDR3aa: CASRIGGGQPQHF; CDR3nt: TGTGCCAGCAGGATAGGGGGTGGTCAGCCCCAGCATTTT
j_gene: TRBJ1-1; v_gene: TRBV19; abundance: NA; d_gene: NA; CDR3aa: CASNSIRWENTEAFF; CDR3nt: TGTGCCAGTAATAGTATAAGATGGGAGAACACTGAAGCTTTCTTT
j_gene: TRBJ2-7; v_gene: TRBV9; abundance: few; d_gene: NA; CDR3aa: CASSPIRRQYEQYF; CDR3nt: TGTGCCAGCAGCCCTATCAGGAGACAATACGAGCAGTACTTC
j_gene: TRBJ2-5; v_gene: TRBV5-4; abundance: NA; d_gene: NA; CDR3aa: CASSLLGVLQETQYF; CDR3nt: TGTGCCAGCAGCTTGTTAGGGGTTCTCCAAGAGACCCAGTACTTC
j_gene: TRBJ1-5; v_gene: TRBV28; abundance: few; d_gene: NA; CDR3aa: CASSIPNQPQHF; CDR3nt: TGTGCCAGCAGTATCCCTAATCAGCCCCAGCATTTT
j_gene: TRBJ2-7; v_gene: TRBV6-5; abundance: NA; d_gene: NA; CDR3aa: CASRPGGKTYEQYF; CDR3nt: TGTGCCAGCAGACCCGGAGGGAAAACCTACGAGCAGTACTTC
j_gene: TRBJ2-7; v_gene: TRBV7-2; abundance: NA; d_gene: NA; CDR3aa: CASSLASNEQYF; CDR3nt: TGTGCCAGCAGCTTAGCCTCTAACGAGCAGTACTTC
j_gene: TRBJ1-1; v_gene: TRBV12-5; abundance: NA; d_gene: NA; CDR3aa: CASAKSGTRTEAFF; CDR3nt: TGTGCTAGTGCCAAAAGCGGCACTAGAACTGAAGCTTTCTTT
j_gene: TRBJ2-7; v_gene: TRBV7-9; abundance: NA; d_gene: TRBD1; CDR3aa: CASSPDRAEQYF; CDR3nt: TGTGCCAGCAGCCCGGACAGGGCCGAGCAGTACTTC
j_gene: TRBJ2-7; v_gene: TRBV7-3; abundance: few; d_gene: TRBD2; CDR3aa: CASSLSGSPYEQYF; CDR3nt: TGTGCCAGCAGCTTAAGCGGGAGCCCCTACGAGCAGTACTTC
j_gene: TRBJ2-5; v_gene: TRBV21-1; abundance: few; d_gene: NA; CDR3aa: CASTHPPGLATKTQYF; CDR3nt: TGTGCCAGCACTCATCCCCCGGGACTAGCGACCAAGACCCAGTACTTC
j_gene: TRBJ2-3; v_gene: TRBV7-3; abundance: NA; d_gene: TRBD2; CDR3aa: CAPPKAGDTTDTQYF; CDR3nt: TGTGCCCCACCTAAAGCGGGAGACACCACAGATACGCAGTATTTT
j_gene: TRBJ2-2; v_gene: TRBV29-1; abundance: NA; d_gene: NA; CDR3aa: CSAGFNTGELFF; CDR3nt: TGCAGCGCAGGTTTTAACACCGGGGAGCTGTTTTTT
j_gene: TRBJ2-7; v_gene: TRBV2; abundance: NA; d_gene: NA; CDR3aa: CASSGYEQYF; CDR3nt: TGTGCCAGCAGCGGGTACGAGCAGTACTTC
j_gene: TRBJ2-2; v_gene: TRBV30; abundance: few; d_gene: TRBD1; CDR3aa: CAWSYRDRNTGELFF; CDR3nt: TGTGCCTGGAGTTACCGGGACAGGAACACCGGGGAGCTGTTTTTT
j_gene: TRBJ2-5; v_gene: TRBV19; abundance: NA; d_gene: NA; CDR3aa: CASSIVHRGRETQYF; CDR3nt: TGTGCCAGTAGTATAGTTCATAGGGGAAGAGAGACCCAGTACTTC
j_gene: TRBJ2-1; v_gene: TRBV18; abundance: few; d_gene: NA; CDR3aa: CASSPLVQGHEQFF; CDR3nt: TGTGCCAGCTCACCGCTGGTCCAAGGCCATGAGCAGTTCTTC
j_gene: TRBJ2-3; v_gene: TRBV5-1; abundance: NA; d_gene: NA; CDR3aa: CASSPGSHRDTQYF; CDR3nt: TGCGCCAGCAGCCCCGGGAGCCACAGAGATACGCAGTATTTT
j_gene: TRBJ1-2; v_gene: TRBV16; abundance: NA; d_gene: TRBD1; CDR3aa: CASSQSFAGTGGDYGYTF; CDR3nt: TGTGCCAGCAGCCAATCGTTTGCAGGGACAGGGGGCGACTATGGCTACACCTTC
j_gene: TRBJ2-5; v_gene: TRBV6-5; abundance: NA; d_gene: NA; CDR3aa: CASSHPQETQYF; CDR3nt: TGTGCCAGCAGCCACCCCCAAGAGACCCAGTACTTC
j_gene: TRBJ2-2; v_gene: TRBV29-1; abundance: NA; d_gene: NA; CDR3aa: CSVLPGHYTGELFF; CDR3nt: TGCAGCGTACTACCGGGCCACTACACCGGGGAGCTGTTTTTT
j_gene: TRBJ2-3; v_gene: TRBV7-9; abundance: NA; d_gene: TRBD1; CDR3aa: CASSLAGTEYTDTQYF; CDR3nt: TGTGCCAGCAGCTTAGCCGGGACAGAATACACAGATACGCAGTATTTT
j_gene: TRBJ2-2; v_gene: TRBV7-8; abundance: few; d_gene: NA; CDR3aa: CARRDRSNTGELFF; CDR3nt: TGTGCCAGGCGGGACAGATCGAACACCGGGGAGCTGTTTTTT
j_gene: TRBJ1-2; v_gene: TRBV29-1; abundance: NA; d_gene: NA; CDR3aa: CSVPRGTANYGYTF; CDR3nt: TGCAGCGTCCCGAGAGGAACAGCGAACTATGGCTACACCTTC
j_gene: TRBJ2-7; v_gene: TRBV7-2; abundance: NA; d_gene: NA; CDR3aa: CASSLRNPGLTDF; CDR3nt: TGTGCCAGCAGCTTGCGGAACCCCGGACTCACAGACTTC
j_gene: TRBJ2-2; v_gene: TRBV5-1; abundance: few; d_gene: TRBD1; CDR3aa: CASRTGTGIPNTGELFF; CDR3nt: TGCGCCAGTCGGACCGGGACAGGAATTCCGAACACCGGGGAGCTGTTTTTT
j_gene: TRBJ2-7; v_gene: TRBV20-1; abundance: NA; d_gene: NA; CDR3aa: CSARDLRGQYF; CDR3nt: TGCAGTGCTAGAGATTTGAGAGGGCAGTACTTC
j_gene: TRBJ2-4; v_gene: TRBV19; abundance: few; d_gene: NA; CDR3aa: CASSPPTGSGNIQYF; CDR3nt: TGTGCCAGTAGTCCCCCTACAGGGTCTGGAAACATTCAGTACTTC
j_gene: TRBJ2-7; v_gene: TRBV7-9; abundance: NA; d_gene: NA; CDR3aa: CASSLLNEQYF; CDR3nt: TGTGCCAGCAGCCTACTCAACGAGCAGTACTTC
j_gene: TRBJ2-3; v_gene: TRBV27; abundance: NA; d_gene: NA; CDR3aa: CASSGTVLDTQYF; CDR3nt: TGTGCCAGCAGTGGAACAGTTCTGGATACGCAGTATTTT
j_gene: TRBJ1-1; v_gene: TRBV9; abundance: few; d_gene: NA; CDR3aa: CASSGKGVNTEAFF; CDR3nt: TGTGCCAGCAGCGGCAAAGGGGTGAACACTGAAGCTTTCTTT
j_gene: TRBJ2-6; v_gene: TRBV7-3; abundance: NA; d_gene: NA; CDR3aa: CASSLSNSGANVLTF; CDR3nt: TGTGCCAGCAGCTTGTCTAACTCTGGGGCCAACGTCCTGACTTTC
j_gene: TRBJ2-3; v_gene: TRBV6-6; abundance: NA; d_gene: NA; CDR3aa: CASSTLFRSDTQYF; CDR3nt: TGTGCCAGCAGTACCCTCTTCAGGTCAGATACGCAGTATTTT